Below, 31 T cell receptor beta chains from the same sample are listed, as sequenced in a study of cytomegalovirus exposure and HLA in healthy donors. PCR was performed using 60 Vbeta and 13 Jbeta primers. Here immunoSEQ multiplex PCR was the method, and the copy in TCRdb shows in-frame clones only, minus some. The data contain 50,000 to 70,000 clones, roughly 60% of them seen just once; the ten biggest clones take up about 3%. The sequenced sample was PBMCs. All receptors come from a man between 25 and 39 years old in good health and CMV-seronegative.

This clone appeared a single time. The rearrangement joins TRBV5-1 to TRBJ2-7; D gene ambiguous. The V gene's germline CDR1 is SGHRS and CDR2 YFSETQ. The CDR3 runs to 14 residues. V was cut by 0 bases and J by 2 bases, with 9 bases left in between. In nucleotides, the CDR3 is TGCGCCAGCAGCTTGGACAGAGCTACCTACGAGCAGTACTTC. Its translation: CASSLDRATYEQYF.

V usage is TRBV7-9 and J usage is TRBJ1-1, with no clear D. In germline, CDR1 is SEHNR, CDR2 FQNEAQ (reference sequence). This CDR3 contains 14 residues. Trimming left V 2 bases short and J 1 base short, with 8 bases between. Written as DNA, the CDR3 is TGTGCCAGCAGCTTAAGACAAACGAACACTGAAGCTTTCTTT. Translating it yields CASSLRQTNTEAFF. The whole variable domain, remainder taken from reference TRBV7-9 and TRBJ1-1, is DTGVSQNPRHKITKRGQNVTFRCDPISEHNRLYWYRQTLGQGPEFLTYFQNEAQLEKSRLLSDRFSAERPKGSFSTLEIQRTEQGDSAMYLCASSLRQTNTEAFFGQGTRLTVV.

The V gene is TRBV6-5, the J gene TRBJ1-1; D call uncertain. The CDR3 contains 13 residues. The germline CDR1 and CDR2 sequences are MNHEY and SVGAGI. Between the trimmed V and J ends, which lost 7 bases and 3 bases, there was a span of 12 bases. The CDR3 nucleotides read TGTGCCAGCACCTCCACGCGGGACACTGAAGCTTTCTTT. Its translation: CASTSTRDTEAFF.

V and J are TRBV10-1 and TRBJ2-5; TRBD2 matches at 12 bases. With 7 bases clipped from V and 4 bases from J, the junction kept 4 bases outside the gene matches. The CDR3 is 14 residues long. Germline V CDR1 and CDR2: WNHNN, SYGVQD (reference sequence). The CDR3 DNA reads as TGCGCCAGCACTGCGACTAGCGGGGGAGAGACCCAGTACTTC. As protein: CASTATSGGETQYF.

This clone was recorded once. The CDR3 is CASSSSGGAYTQYF. In nucleotides, the CDR3 is TGTGCCAGCAGCTCTAGCGGGGGGGCATATACGCAGTATTTT. The rearrangement uses TRBV7-8 and TRBJ2-3; 12 bases fit TRBD2. The trim removed 4 bases at V and 7 bases at J, leaving 3 bases unmatched. Per the germline V gene, CDR1 is SGHVS and CDR2 is FQNEAQ. The CDR3 extends over 14 amino acids.

The chain uses TRBV5-1 and TRBJ2-1; TRBD1 is a possible D gene (5 bases). The CDR3 is 14 residues long. Germline V gives CDR1 SGHRS, CDR2 YFSETQ. Trimming took off 2 bases at V and 4 bases at J, with 10 bases between the two ends. CDR3 nucleotide sequence: TGCGCCAGCAGCTTCCTGGACACTTACAATGAGCAGTTCTTC. This encodes CASSFLDTYNEQFF. Variable domain in full (rest from reference TRBV5-1 and TRBJ2-1): KAGVTQTPRYLIKTRGQQVTLSCSPISGHRSVSWYQQTPGQGLQFLFEYFSETQRNKGNFPGRFSGRQFSNSRSEMNVSTLELGDSALYLCASSFLDTYNEQFFGPGTRLTVL.

The chain recombines TRBV11-3 with TRBJ2-5, with D hard to call. Germline V CDR1 and CDR2: SGHNT, YENEEA. There are 13 residues in the CDR3. V was pared by 6 bases and J by 4 bases, with 12 bases between. DNA of the CDR3: TGTGCCAGCAGTCTTAGTGCCCGAGAGACCCAGTACTTC. This translates into CASSLSARETQYF.

The chain employs TRBV28 and TRBJ2-5, with 11 bases that match TRBD2. V gave up 8 bases and J gave up 7 bases; unmatched junction bases: 15. The length of the CDR3 is 16 residues. The germline V gene encodes CDR1 MDHEN and CDR2 SYDVKM. The CDR3 DNA reads as TGTGCCAGCCGACAACCGGGACTAGCGGTATTCGTGACCCAGTACTTC. Protein sequence: CASRQPGLAVFVTQYF.

This chain joins TRBV30 and TRBJ2-7; a weak D match, TRBD2 (6 bases). Germline CDR1 reads GTSNPN; CDR2 reads SVGIG (reference sequence). V was cut by 0 bases and J by 3 bases, with 12 bases left in between. The CDR3 is 14 amino acids. CDR3 in DNA: TGTGCCTGGAGTGTACACGGGGGTGTCTACGAGCAGTACTTC. Amino acid sequence: CAWSVHGGVYEQYF.

V usage is TRBV2 and J usage is TRBJ1-5; 9 bases line up with TRBD1. Germline V gene data show CDR1 as SNHLY and CDR2 as FYNNEI. Trimming removed 7 bases from V and 3 bases from J; junction bases left unmatched: 10. The length of the CDR3 is 16 residues. Here the CDR3 reads CASTAIRTGDNQPQHF. In DNA form, the CDR3 reads TGTGCCAGCACCGCCATCAGGACAGGGGACAATCAGCCCCAGCATTTT.

This clone was found a few times. This rearrangement joins TRBV5-5 to TRBJ2-5; D perhaps matches TRBD2 (5 bases). Looked up from germline, CDR1 is SGHKS and CDR2 is YYEKEE (reference sequence). V lost 0 bases and J 4 bases, leaving 10 bases between the germline ends. The CDR3 covers 14 residues. Here the CDR3 DNA reads TGTGCCAGCAGCTTGGTGCCTGAGGGAGAGACCCAGTACTTC. Protein: CASSLVPEGETQYF.

The chain links TRBV4-2 to TRBJ1-1; 7 nucleotides line up with TRBD1. Trimming removed 4 bases from V and 5 bases from J; junction bases left unmatched: 10. The CDR3 loop spans 15 amino acids. The germline V gene has CDR1 LGHNA and CDR2 YNFKEQ. Here the CDR3 reads CASSPRQGLDTEAFF. CDR3 bases: TGTGCCAGCAGCCCCCGACAGGGTTTAGATACTGAAGCTTTCTTT.

V usage is TRBV5-6 and J usage is TRBJ2-3; the match to TRBD1 covers 7 bases. This CDR3 is 16 amino acids long. V was clipped by 0 bases and J by 1 base; unmatched bases: 5. Germline V gene data show CDR1 as SGHDT and CDR2 as YYEEEE. As DNA, the CDR3 is TGTGCCAGCAGCTTGGGCGACAGGGACGGCACAGATACGCAGTATTTT. Encoded protein: CASSLGDRDGTDTQYF. The whole variable domain, remainder taken from reference TRBV5-6 and TRBJ2-3, is DAGVTQSPTHLIKTRGQQVTLRCSPKSGHDTVSWYQQALGQGPQFIFQYYEEEERQRGNFPDRFSGHQFPNYSSELNVNALLLGDSALYLCASSLGDRDGTDTQYFGPGTRLTVL.

This sequence joins TRBV4-1 and TRBJ2-1, with 13 positions matching TRBD2. V was clipped by 4 bases and J by 12 bases; unmatched bases: 18. The germline V gene has CDR1 MGHRA and CDR2 YSYEKL. There are 18 residues in the CDR3. CDR3 sequence: CASSRSETGTSGTTGQFF. CDR3 in DNA: TGCGCCAGCAGCCGATCAGAAACCGGGACTAGCGGGACTACGGGGCAGTTCTTC.

This clone was counted between two and nine times. V gene TRBV9 combines with J gene TRBJ2-1; TRBD2 might be the D (7 bases). Germline assignment: CDR1 SGDLS and CDR2 YYNGEE. The germline V and J ends were trimmed by 0 bases and 0 bases, with 10 bases remaining between them. The CDR3 loop spans 16 amino acids. CDR3 in amino acids: CASSVGGGASYNEQFF. The CDR3 DNA reads TGTGCCAGCAGCGTAGGAGGGGGGGCCTCCTACAATGAGCAGTTCTTC. The full variable domain, in which reference TRBV9 and TRBJ2-1 provide the parts outside the CDR3, is DSGVTQTPKHLITATGQRVTLRCSPRSGDLSVYWYQQSLDQGLQFLIQYYNGEERAKGNILERFSAQQFPDLHSELNLSSLELGDSALYFCASSVGGGASYNEQFFGPGTRLTVL.

The CDR3 spells CASSQDRAGLAGGLSYF. The CDR3, as DNA: TGTGCCAGCAGCCAAGATAGGGCTGGACTAGCGGGGGGGCTTTCATATTTT. The chain combines TRBV4-2 with TRBJ2-3; 15 bases line up with TRBD2. The CDR3 extends over 17 amino acids. The germline V gene has CDR1 LGHNA and CDR2 YNFKEQ. After removal of 0 bases from V and 15 bases from J, the junction contained 13 bases not matched to a gene.

This clone appeared a single time. The V gene is TRBV15, the J gene TRBJ1-5; D not resolved. V was pared by 0 bases and J by 3 bases, with 6 bases between. Germline-derived CDR1 and CDR2 are LNHNV and YYDKDF (reference sequence). The CDR3 spans 14 residues. The CDR3 spells CATSRDIINQPQHF. The CDR3, as DNA: TGTGCCACCAGCAGAGATATTATCAATCAGCCCCAGCATTTT.

The J gene is TRBJ2-3, the V gene TRBV7-9; 9 nucleotides match TRBD2. With 5 bases clipped from V and 4 bases from J, the junction kept 10 bases outside the gene matches. Germline loops: CDR1 SEHNR, CDR2 FQNEAQ (reference sequence). The CDR3 contains 16 residues. In nucleotides, the CDR3 is TGTGCCAGCAGCCCCGCGGGGGGGGGAGGGTCAGATACGCAGTATTTT. This encodes CASSPAGGGGSDTQYF.

The V call is TRBV5-4, the J call TRBJ1-2; TRBD1 agrees at 7 bases. Germline assignment: CDR1 SGHNT and CDR2 YYREEE (reference sequence). Germline trimming cut 4 bases from V and 0 bases from J; bases unmatched to any gene: 6. This CDR3 region has 15 residues. The CDR3 region is CASSPFGTANYGYTF. CDR3 sequence (DNA): TGTGCCAGCAGCCCCTTCGGGACAGCTAACTATGGCTACACCTTC.

The rearrangement uses TRBV25-1 and TRBJ2-7; tentative D call: TRBD1 (6 bases). CDR3 length equals 15 residues. Germline V gene lookup returns CDR1 MGHDK and CDR2 SYGVNS. The germline V and J ends were trimmed by 4 bases and 0 bases, with 13 bases remaining between them. The CDR3 sequence is CASSAYRANSYEQYF. The CDR3 DNA follows: TGTGCCAGCAGTGCTTACAGGGCCAACTCCTACGAGCAGTACTTC.

The chain couples TRBV10-1 to TRBJ1-2; a possible D gene is TRBD1 (5 bases). V lost 6 bases to trimming and J lost 3 bases, with 17 bases between them. The CDR3 runs 15 residues. The V gene's germline CDR1 is WNHNN and CDR2 SYGVQD (reference sequence). The CDR3 is CASRPGTPDYYGYTF. The CDR3 nucleotides read TGCGCCAGCAGACCCGGGACTCCTGACTACTATGGCTACACCTTC.

This rearrangement joins TRBV11-2 to TRBJ2-7; D not resolved. This CDR3 has 15 amino acids. Deletions cut 6 bases from V and 3 bases from J, with 18 bases between. Germline lookup yields CDR1 SGHAT and CDR2 FQNNGV. The chain's CDR3 is CASSSTVLSRYEQYF. DNA for the CDR3: TGTGCCAGCAGTTCAACAGTTCTCTCGCGCTACGAGCAGTACTTC.

This clone was seen only a few times. The CDR3 loop reads CASSQDWGENTEAFF. CDR3 nucleotide sequence: TGTGCCAGCAGCCAAGACTGGGGGGAGAACACTGAAGCTTTCTTT. The V and J genes are TRBV4-2 and TRBJ1-1; possible D gene TRBD1, 5 bases. This CDR3 contains 15 residues. CDR1 and CDR2 from the germline V gene are LGHNA and YNFKEQ. The V and J ends lost 0 bases and 1 base respectively, with 9 bases between them.

This chain uses TRBV19 with TRBJ1-5; 7 bases fit TRBD1. Germline CDR1 reads LNHDA; CDR2 reads SQIVND (reference sequence). With V trimmed by 5 bases and J by 5 bases, 9 bases remained unmatched. This CDR3 contains 15 residues. CDR3 amino acids: CASSLQGLHDQPQHF. Written as DNA, the CDR3 is TGTGCCAGTAGTTTACAGGGGCTGCATGATCAGCCCCAGCATTTT.

The CDR3 DNA reads as TGCGCCAGCAGCCTGTGGACGGGGGAGACCCAGTACTTC. It encodes CASSLWTGETQYF. The chain recombines TRBV4-1 with TRBJ2-5; weak D call: TRBD2 (5 bases). V dropped 4 bases and J dropped 5 bases, with 11 bases sitting between them. CDR1 and CDR2 from the germline V gene are MGHRA and YSYEKL. The CDR3 contains 13 residues.

V and J are TRBV6-5 and TRBJ1-2; TRBD1 might be the D (5 bases). V lost 3 bases to trimming and J lost 8 bases, with 10 bases between them. The germline CDR1 and CDR2 sequences are MNHEY and SVGAGI. The CDR3 runs to 12 residues. CDR3 sequence: CASSYQGSGYTF. DNA for the CDR3: TGTGCCAGCAGTTATCAGGGATCAGGCTACACCTTC.

The V gene is TRBV4-1, the J gene TRBJ2-7; possible D gene TRBD2, 5 bases. V lost 4 bases, J lost 2 bases, and 15 bases lay in between. This CDR3 comprises 15 residues. Per germline, CDR1 MGHRA and CDR2 YSYEKL. Here the CDR3 reads CASSPGTTSPYEQYF. For the CDR3, the DNA is TGCGCCAGCAGCCCGGGAACGACTTCCCCCTACGAGCAGTACTTC.

This chain joins TRBV7-2 and TRBJ2-2, with 8 bases identical to TRBD2. The J segment lost 7 bases and the V segment lost 7 bases, leaving 14 bases of the junction unmatched. CDR1 SGHTA and CDR2 FQGNSA come from the germline V gene. CDR3 length equals 16 residues. CDR3 DNA: TGTGCCAGCACACCTTTTCCGGGGGGGCGGGGCGGGGAGCTGTTTTTT. This gives the protein CASTPFPGGRGGELFF.

This chain links TRBV7-9 with TRBJ1-1; 9 nucleotides match TRBD1. The length of the CDR3 is 15 residues. V shed 3 bases, J shed 0 bases, and the junction held 2 bases outside the gene matches. Germline values: CDR1 SEHNR, CDR2 FQNEAQ (reference sequence). In DNA, the CDR3 is TGTGCCAGCAGCTTGGGACAGGGAATGAACACTGAAGCTTTCTTT. This encodes CASSLGQGMNTEAFF.

The chain recombines TRBV5-1 with TRBJ2-5; TRBD1 might be the D (5 bases). Germline CDR1 is SGHRS and CDR2 is YFSETQ. This CDR3 contains 13 residues. The V and J ends lost 1 base and 5 bases respectively, with 9 bases between them. The CDR3, as DNA: TGCGCCAGCAGCTTGAGGGGTGGGGAGACCCAGTACTTC. Translated, it gives CASSLRGGETQYF.

This sequence joins TRBV18 and TRBJ1-2; possibly TRBD1 for D (5 bases). Germline V gives CDR1 KGHSH, CDR2 LQKENI. Trimming cost V 3 bases and J 6 bases, with 17 bases left between them. There are 15 residues in the CDR3. The DNA for the CDR3 is TGTGCCAGCTCACCGTCGGGGAGGGGACTAAATGGCTACACCTTC. This gives the protein CASSPSGRGLNGYTF.